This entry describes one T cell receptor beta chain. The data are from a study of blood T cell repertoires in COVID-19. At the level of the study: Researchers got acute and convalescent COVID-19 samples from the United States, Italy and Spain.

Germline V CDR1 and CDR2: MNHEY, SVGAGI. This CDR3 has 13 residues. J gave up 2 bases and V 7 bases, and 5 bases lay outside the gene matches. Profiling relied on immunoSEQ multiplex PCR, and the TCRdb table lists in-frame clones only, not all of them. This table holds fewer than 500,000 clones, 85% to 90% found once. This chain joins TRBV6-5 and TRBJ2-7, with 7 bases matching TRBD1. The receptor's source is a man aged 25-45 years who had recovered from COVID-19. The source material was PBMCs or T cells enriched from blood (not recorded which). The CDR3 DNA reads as TGTGCCAGCACTAGACAGGGAACCTACGAGCAGTACTTC. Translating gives CASTRQGTYEQYF.